This T cell receptor (beta chain) was identified during a study of blood T cell repertoires in COVID-19. As for the study in general: Some COVID-19 samples were acute and others convalescent; all came from the United States, Italy and Spain. PBMCs, B-cell-depleted T cells, or T cells were the source of the cDNA or gDNA that made up the material.

Germline CDR1 and CDR2: SGHRS and YFSETQ. The J segment lost 0 bases and the V segment lost 4 bases, leaving 7 bases of the junction unmatched. This CDR3 spans 17 amino acids. Per the original data handling: Counts of nucleated cells, estimated from reference gene primer amplification, were obtained. Data came from immunoSEQ multiplex PCR; TCRdb stores just in-frame clones and leaves some out. V and J calls and clone size follow that table, whereas D and trimming were derived from the DNA. The data hold 150,000 or so clones, with about 90% observed a single time. This chain uses TRBV5-1 with TRBJ1-1; 12 nucleotides agree with TRBD1. The TCR comes from a middle-aged man with acute or convalescent COVID-19. The specimen was peripheral blood. The CDR3 loop reads CASSTRGQGALNTEAFF. The CDR3 DNA is TGCGCCAGCAGCACCCGGGGACAGGGGGCCTTGAACACTGAAGCTTTCTTT.